The 10 T cell receptor beta chains presented below share a single source sample, sequenced in a study of kidney transplant recipient with SARS-CoV-2 infection. MiXCR, run by TCRdb on the reads, gives a single entry per CDR3 protein. The sample consists of some 220,000 distinct CDR3 sequences, 29% of them appearing once. Here the sequenced sample was a blood sample, taken at baseline and on approximately day 120 from a kidney transplant recipient. All receptors derive from a male patient aged 25-45 years who had COVID-19 and was a kidney transplant recipient. Some of these T cells may belong to the graft donor.

This clonotype occurred many times. The rearrangement uses TRBV3-1 and TRBJ1-1, with unresolved D. Trimming removed 5 bases at V and 4 bases at J, with 23 bases between. The CDR3 spans 17 residues. From germline, CDR1 is LGHDT and CDR2 YNNKEL (reference sequence). As DNA, the CDR3 is TGTGCCAGCAGCATAGACGATCCCATTTCAATTCGCACTGAAGCTTTCTTT. Residues: CASSIDDPISIRTEAFF.

A note on this clonotype: This may arise from a read error, as a much more abundant clone is one base away. V gene TRBV7-6 combines with J gene TRBJ1-2; D is unclear. This CDR3 has 17 amino acids. Per germline, CDR1 SGHVS and CDR2 FNYEAQ. DNA of the CDR3: TGTGCCAGCAGCGTGAATGATGAATCTCGAAAGACCTATGGCTACGCCTTC. Residues: CASSVNDESRKTYGYAF.

This clonotype was counted ten times or more. The chain recombines TRBV30 with TRBJ1-4; no reliable D call. Germline CDR1 reads GTSNPN; CDR2 reads SVGIG (reference sequence). This CDR3 has 15 amino acids. The V and J ends lost 1 base and 6 bases respectively, with 15 bases between them. CDR3 sequence: CAWSATGSTHEKLFF. The CDR3 nucleotides read TGTGCCTGGAGTGCAACCGGGTCGACACATGAAAAACTGTTTTTT.

There are many counts of this clonotype. The rearrangement uses TRBV7-2 and TRBJ2-1; D not certain. Germline-derived CDR1 and CDR2 are SGHTA and FQGNSA. V was pared by 5 bases and J by 9 bases, with 14 bases between. The CDR3 has 13 amino acids. The CDR3 bases are TGTGCCAGCAGCGCTAAGACAAGGAGTGAGCAGTTCTTC. It yields the protein CASSAKTRSEQFF.

This clonotype has ten or more counts. J is TRBJ2-3 and V is TRBV18; the D gene could be TRBD1 or TRBD2 (5 bases each). From germline, CDR1 is KGHSH and CDR2 LQKENI. Trimming took 2 bases from V and 4 from J, leaving 16 bases between them. The CDR3 loop spans 16 amino acids. CDR3 in amino acids: CASSPTGTQRPDTQYF. CDR3 bases: TGTGCCAGCTCACCAACCGGGACCCAGAGACCAGATACGCAGTATTTT.

This clonotype was found many times. This chain connects TRBV15 to TRBJ1-5; perhaps TRBD1 as D (5 bases). The CDR3 runs 13 residues. V gave up 7 bases and J gave up 6 bases, with 13 bases separating them. CDR1 and CDR2 from the germline V gene are LNHNV and YYDKDF (reference sequence). The chain's CDR3 is CATTKGVGQPQHF. In DNA form, the CDR3 reads TGTGCCACCACTAAAGGGGTAGGTCAGCCCCAGCATTTT.

Notes on this clonotype: An end of the junction differs from the germline gene, which may be a read error. V gene TRBV7-2 combines with J gene TRBJ2-1, with 11 bases lining up with TRBD2. The CDR3 consists of 16 residues. Germline V CDR1 and CDR2: SGHTA, FQGNSA. The CDR3 reads CASRPLPGLADNERSF. The DNA of the CDR3 is TGTGCCAGCCGCCCCCTTCCGGGACTAGCGGACAATGAGCGGTCCTTC.

Comments on this clonotype: A much larger clone sits a single nucleotide away, making a read error possible. The genes are TRBV4-3 and TRBJ1-2; D is unresolved. This CDR3 region has 14 residues. Germline CDR1 LGHNA, CDR2 YSLEER. CDR3 sequence reads: CASGQGRRAYGYTF. The CDR3 DNA sequence: TGCGCCAGCGGCCAAGGTCGGAGGGCCTATGGCTACACCTTC.

Ten or more counts support this clonotype. The rearrangement links TRBV3-1 to TRBJ2-5; D uncertain. Trimming cost V 5 bases and J 5 bases, with 24 bases left between them. Germline V lookup: CDR1 LGHDT, CDR2 YNNKEL (reference sequence). The CDR3 covers 17 residues. CDR3 loop: CASSVGRPISFSETQYF. CDR3 DNA: TGTGCCAGCAGCGTCGGGCGTCCCATTTCTTTCTCTGAGACCCAGTACTTC.

This clonotype was recorded at least ten times. The J gene is TRBJ1-2, the V gene TRBV7-6; D is uncertain. The CDR3 consists of 17 residues. The germline V gene encodes CDR1 SGHVS and CDR2 FNYEAQ. Trimming removed 5 bases at V and 4 bases at J, with 23 bases between. The CDR3, as DNA: TGTGCCAGCAGCAAGCCAGTTGAATCTCGAAAGACCTATGGCTACACCTTC. This codes for CASSKPVESRKTYGYTF.